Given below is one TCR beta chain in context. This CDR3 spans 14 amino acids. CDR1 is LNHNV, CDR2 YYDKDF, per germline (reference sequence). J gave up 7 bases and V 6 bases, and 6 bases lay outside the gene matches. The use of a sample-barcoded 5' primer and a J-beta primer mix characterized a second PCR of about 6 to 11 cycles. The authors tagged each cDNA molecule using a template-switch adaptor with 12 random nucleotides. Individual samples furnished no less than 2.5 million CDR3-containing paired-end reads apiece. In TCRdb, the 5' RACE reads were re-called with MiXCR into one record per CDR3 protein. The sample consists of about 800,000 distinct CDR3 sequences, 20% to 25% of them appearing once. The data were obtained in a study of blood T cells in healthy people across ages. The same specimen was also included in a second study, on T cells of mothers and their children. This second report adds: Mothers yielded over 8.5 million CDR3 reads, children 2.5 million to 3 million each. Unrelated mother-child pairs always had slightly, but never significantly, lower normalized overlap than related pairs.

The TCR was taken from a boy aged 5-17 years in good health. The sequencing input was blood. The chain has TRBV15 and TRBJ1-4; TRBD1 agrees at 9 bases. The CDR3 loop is CATSGQGQGEKLFF. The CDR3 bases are TGTGCCACCAGTGGACAGGGGCAGGGTGAAAAACTGTTTTTT.